This entry lists 21 T cell receptor beta chains sequenced from one sample in a study of blood T cell repertoires in COVID-19. TCRdb's table, derived via immunoSEQ multiplex PCR, lists solely in-frame clones and lacks some. The table has under 85,000 clones, more than 80% seen once. The sequenced material came from peripheral blood. The receptors stem from an elderly man with acute or convalescent COVID-19.

This clone has only a few counts. The chain couples TRBV7-8 to TRBJ1-5; 8 bases are shared with TRBD1. V lost 2 bases and J lost 5; bases outside the gene matches: 11. Germline CDR1 is SGHVS and CDR2 is FQNEAQ. The length of the CDR3 is 17 residues. The CDR3 DNA follows: TGTGCCAGCAGCTTAACCAGGGGGCGAGCTGGCTATCAGCCCCAGCATTTT. Translated, it gives CASSLTRGRAGYQPQHF.

The gene calls are TRBV12-5 and TRBJ1-5; the D gene is possibly TRBD1 (6 bases). V dropped 0 bases and J dropped 8 bases, with 23 bases sitting between them. This CDR3 comprises 18 residues. The germline V gene has CDR1 LGHNT and CDR2 FRNRAP. In nucleotides, the CDR3 is TGTGCTAGTGGTTTGGTACTCCTAGCAGGTAGAAAGGGGGAGCCCCAGCATTTT. This gives the protein CASGLVLLAGRKGEPQHF.

This chain joins TRBV7-3 and TRBJ2-1, with D unclear. The CDR3 consists of 13 residues. The V end lost 5 bases, the J end lost 15 bases, and 20 bases lay between the germline ends. Germline V gene sequence: CDR1 SGHTA, CDR2 FQGTGA. The CDR3 is CASSPTSGLIRFF. The CDR3 nucleotides are TGTGCCAGCAGCCCAACAAGTGGGCTCATTCGGTTCTTC.

The V gene is TRBV19, the J gene TRBJ2-3; 9 nucleotides align to TRBD2. The CDR3 is 16 residues long. The germline CDR1 and CDR2 sequences are LNHDA and SQIVND (reference sequence). V shed 3 bases, J shed 8 bases, and the junction held 12 bases outside the gene matches. The DNA of the CDR3 is TGTGCCAGTAGTATCAATCCGCTAGCGGGGACGGGTACGCAGTATTTT. It codes for CASSINPLAGTGTQYF.

The gene calls are TRBV9 and TRBJ2-6, with a tentative D call TRBD1 (6 bases). V dropped 4 bases and J dropped 3 bases, with 14 bases sitting between them. The CDR3 totals 16 residues. CDR1 is SGDLS, CDR2 YYNGEE, per germline. The CDR3 coding sequence is TGTGCCAGCAGCAGCAACAGGGAGTTTGGGGCCAACGTCCTGACTTTC. Translation gives CASSSNREFGANVLTF.

The V call is TRBV6-1, the J call TRBJ1-1; TRBD1 aligns across 7 bases. The CDR3 is made up of 15 amino acids. Germline-derived CDR1 and CDR2 are MNHNS and SASEGT. The ends lost 3 bases at V and 1 base at J; junction bases unmatched: 5. The CDR3 nucleotides are TGTGCCAGCAGTGATGGGACAGCCAAGAACACTGAAGCTTTCTTT. Its translation: CASSDGTAKNTEAFF.

This clone was detected a few times. The gene calls are TRBV9 and TRBJ1-6; 9 nucleotides match TRBD1. This CDR3 is built from 16 residues. The germline CDR1 and CDR2 sequences are SGDLS and YYNGEE. V was pared by 3 bases and J by 5 bases, with 6 bases of the junction left unmatched. The CDR3 loop is CASSALQGADNSPLHF. The CDR3 nucleotides read TGTGCCAGCAGCGCCTTACAGGGGGCTGATAATTCACCCCTCCACTTT.

The chain carries TRBV4-3 and TRBJ1-2; D remains ambiguous. The CDR3 runs to 17 residues. The V end was cut by 0 bases, the J end by 0 bases, with 14 bases between. Germline assignment: CDR1 LGHNA and CDR2 YSLEER. This CDR3 reads CASSQDHARRANYGYTF. DNA for the CDR3: TGCGCCAGCAGCCAAGATCACGCACGGAGAGCTAACTATGGCTACACCTTC.

The rearrangement joins TRBV6-5 to TRBJ2-3; the D is unclear. Trimming took off 0 bases at V and 3 bases at J, with 13 bases between the two ends. Germline V gene lookup returns CDR1 MNHEY and CDR2 SVGAGI. The CDR3 covers 16 residues. The CDR3 here is CASSYSLRSLTDTQYF. The CDR3 DNA sequence: TGTGCCAGCAGTTACTCGCTCCGATCCCTAACAGATACGCAGTATTTT.

The chain couples TRBV7-2 to TRBJ1-3; D is unclear. Trimming took 2 bases from V and 0 from J, leaving 5 bases between them. The germline CDR1 and CDR2 sequences are SGHTA and FQGNSA. The CDR3 loop spans 14 amino acids. The CDR3 DNA reads TGTGCCAGCAGCTTATGGAGCTCTGGAAACACCATATATTTT. Amino acid sequence: CASSLWSSGNTIYF.

The chain carries TRBV7-9 and TRBJ2-7, with 12 bases aligning to TRBD2. Per germline, CDR1 SEHNR and CDR2 FQNEAQ (reference sequence). The CDR3 is 18 amino acids. V trimming: 4 bases; J trimming: 0 bases; junction bases outside the gene matches: 10. CDR3 sequence (DNA): TGTGCCAGCAGCTCTCCGACTAGCGGGAGCCAGAGCTCCTACGAGCAGTACTTC. As protein: CASSSPTSGSQSSYEQYF.

The genes are TRBV18 and TRBJ1-1; D remains unclear. Deletions cut 3 bases from V and 0 bases from J, with 17 bases between. Looked up from germline, CDR1 is KGHSH and CDR2 is LQKENI. CDR3 length: 17 amino acids. DNA for the CDR3: TGTGCCAGCTCACCTCGGACCGGAGGAAATATGAACACTGAAGCTTTCTTT. Translation gives CASSPRTGGNMNTEAFF.

The V call is TRBV28, the J call TRBJ1-1, with D uncertain. The germline V and J ends were trimmed by 7 bases and 6 bases, with 15 bases remaining between them. The V gene's germline CDR1 is MDHEN and CDR2 SYDVKM. The length of the CDR3 is 13 residues. The CDR3 here is CASMQVARSEAFF. CDR3 nucleotide sequence: TGTGCCAGCATGCAAGTTGCACGGTCTGAAGCTTTCTTT.

The chain has TRBV19 and TRBJ1-6; 7 nucleotides line up with TRBD1. This CDR3 region has 15 residues. V lost 3 bases and J lost 7; bases outside the gene matches: 6. Germline lookup yields CDR1 LNHDA and CDR2 SQIVND (reference sequence). The CDR3 nucleotides read TGTGCCAGTAGTATTTTTTACAGGGGAAATTCACCCCTCCACTTT. Encoded protein: CASSIFYRGNSPLHF.

The V gene is TRBV14, the J gene TRBJ2-6; D possibly corresponds to TRBD2 (7 bases). The CDR3 covers 18 residues. Trimming removed 4 bases from V and 0 bases from J, with 16 bases in between. Germline CDR1 reads SGHDN; CDR2 reads FVKESK. The CDR3 sequence: CASSLRGGAGSGANVLTF. CDR3 bases: TGTGCCAGCAGCCTTAGGGGGGGTGCCGGCTCTGGGGCCAACGTCCTGACTTTC. The full variable domain, rest sourced from reference TRBV14 and TRBJ2-6, is EAGVTQFPSHSVIEKGQTVTLRCDPISGHDNLYWYRRVMGKEIKFLLHFVKESKQDESGMPNNRFLAERTGGTYSTLKVQPAELEDSGVYFCASSLRGGAGSGANVLTFGAGSRLTVL.

This clone was counted once. The V gene is TRBV18, the J gene TRBJ2-3; D possibly corresponds to TRBD2 (5 bases). Germline CDR1 KGHSH, CDR2 LQKENI. The V gene lost 3 bases and the J gene lost 5 bases, with 9 bases spanning the gap. This CDR3 contains 13 residues. CDR3 sequence (DNA): TGTGCCAGCTCACCCCGAGCGGTAGATACGCAGTATTTT. Its protein product is CASSPRAVDTQYF.

The gene calls are TRBV28 and TRBJ2-2; 11 nucleotides align to TRBD2. The CDR3 spans 16 residues. V was pared by 3 bases and J by 1 base, with 1 base of the junction left unmatched. Per germline, CDR1 MDHEN and CDR2 SYDVKM. The CDR3 here is CASSFGLAGNTGELFF. The CDR3 DNA follows: TGTGCCAGCAGTTTCGGACTAGCGGGGAACACCGGGGAGCTGTTTTTT.

A remark on this clone: The same CDR3 also results from other DNA sequences found in this sample. The chain links TRBV5-6 to TRBJ2-7, with 8 bases aligning to TRBD2. V lost 4 bases and J lost 2; bases outside the gene matches: 5. The CDR3 extends over 14 amino acids. Germline V gives CDR1 SGHDT, CDR2 YYEEEE. CDR3 coding DNA: TGTGCCAGCAGCCCGGGACTAGGGACCTACGAGCAGTACTTC. Encoded protein: CASSPGLGTYEQYF.

The rearrangement joins TRBV5-1 to TRBJ2-1; TRBD1 matches 9 bases. V gave up 4 bases and J gave up 4 bases; unmatched junction bases: 9. The CDR3 totals 16 residues. Germline CDR1 is SGHRS and CDR2 is YFSETQ. For the CDR3, the DNA is TGCGCCAGCAGCAGTTCAGGACAGGGGACATACAATGAGCAGTTCTTC. It yields the protein CASSSSGQGTYNEQFF. Complete variable domain (other parts from reference TRBV5-1 and TRBJ2-1): KAGVTQTPRYLIKTRGQQVTLSCSPISGHRSVSWYQQTPGQGLQFLFEYFSETQRNKGNFPGRFSGRQFSNSRSEMNVSTLELGDSALYLCASSSSGQGTYNEQFFGPGTRLTVL.

The J gene is TRBJ2-1, the V gene TRBV4-3; D is uncertain. Germline values: CDR1 LGHNA, CDR2 YSLEER. CDR3 length equals 17 residues. The V end was cut by 0 bases, the J end by 5 bases, with 17 bases between. CDR3 sequence: CASSQESQDPVDNEQFF. CDR3 DNA sequence: TGCGCCAGCAGCCAAGAATCCCAAGATCCGGTGGACAATGAGCAGTTCTTC.

V is TRBV5-1 and J is TRBJ2-3; D is unclear. The CDR3 is made up of 11 amino acids. Germline loops: CDR1 SGHRS, CDR2 YFSETQ. Trimming shortened V by 4 bases and J by 4 bases, and 4 bases separated the two germline ends. DNA for the CDR3: TGCGCCAGCAGCGACTCAGATACGCAGTATTTT. Translated: CASSDSDTQYF. Supplemented by reference TRBV5-1 and TRBJ2-3, the full variable domain reads KAGVTQTPRYLIKTRGQQVTLSCSPISGHRSVSWYQQTPGQGLQFLFEYFSETQRNKGNFPGRFSGRQFSNSRSEMNVSTLELGDSALYLCASSDSDTQYFGPGTRLTVL.